This T cell receptor beta chain is from a study of blood T cells in healthy people across ages. The total RNA that was extracted per sample amounted to at least 5 micrograms. Sample-barcoded 5' priming and a J-beta primer mix drove a second PCR of about 6 to 12 cycles. From the 5' RACE reads, TCRdb called clonotypes with MiXCR, one entry per CDR3 protein. The sample records around 710,000 distinct CDR3 sequences, 35% to 45% being singletons. Study observations and caveats: More naive CD4+ cells and higher diversity marked long-lived donors relative to aged donors.

Regarding this clonotype: Its antigen is unknown.

This CDR3 has 13 residues. V was shortened by 0 bases and J by 6 bases, with 11 bases between the two germline ends. The germline gives CDR1 GTSNPN, CDR2 SVGIG (reference sequence). The receptor's source is a woman in her fifties or sixties in good health. The chain is built from TRBV30 and TRBJ1-2; tentatively, D is TRBD1 (5 bases). The specimen was blood. CDR3 amino acids: CAWSVVRGDGYTF. The CDR3 coding sequence is TGTGCCTGGAGTGTAGTCCGGGGGGATGGCTACACCTTC.